This record concerns one TCR beta chain sequence. What it binds is unknown. The sample belongs to a study of identical twins. General study points: Fewer insertions marked abundant cord blood beta clonotypes; young adult naive trended weakly, memory not at all. The models systematically underestimated how much out-of-frame TCR alpha was shared in monozygotic twins.

TCRdb re-called the 5' RACE reads with MiXCR, one entry per CDR3 protein. Here the sample spans 500,000 to 550,000 distinct CDR3 sequences, about 20% being singletons. Trimming left V 0 bases short and J 4 bases short, with 15 bases between. This CDR3 spans 16 amino acids. Germline V gene lookup returns CDR1 MNHEY and CDR2 SVGAGI. A further study also used this sample, focusing on T cells expressing NK-cell markers. Per that study: According to the study, TCR beta repertoires originated from sorted CD3+CD56+NKG2C+, CD3+CD56+NKG2C- and CD3+CD56-NKG2C+ T cells.

The receptor was derived from a woman younger than 35 in good health. The source material was CD4+ T cells sorted from blood. The chain recombines TRBV6-5 with TRBJ1-1; perhaps TRBD1 as D (5 bases). CDR3 in amino acids: CASSYSKGRAGTEAFF. CDR3 DNA: TGTGCCAGCAGTTACTCGAAGGGCAGGGCGGGCACTGAAGCTTTCTTT.